Following are 16 T cell receptor beta chains from one sample sequenced in a study of shared clonotypes between healthy human individuals. Naive CD8 cells, CD45RO-negative and positively selected for CCR7, excluded terminally differentiated effector memory CD45RA+ cells. Profiled with immunoSEQ multiplex PCR; TCRdb holds only in-frame clones, not every one. The table includes millions of clones, about 93% detected once. The specimen was naive CD8+ T cells from PBMCs. These receptors were obtained from a man aged 18 to 29 in good health. Some clones in this sample may be carry-over from other donors' samples.

The rearrangement joins TRBV19 to TRBJ2-7; D remains unclear. CDR1 and CDR2 from the germline V gene are LNHDA and SQIVND (reference sequence). Trimming removed 5 bases at V and 1 base at J, with 9 bases between. The CDR3 is made up of 13 amino acids. The chain's CDR3 is CASSFPESYEQYF. The DNA of the CDR3 is TGTGCCAGTAGTTTCCCGGAGTCCTACGAGCAGTACTTC.

Remarks on this clone: The sample contains more than one DNA sequence encoding this CDR3. The chain uses TRBV7-6 and TRBJ2-1; TRBD2 matches at 7 bases. This CDR3 region has 15 residues. Germline trimming cut 1 base from V and 2 bases from J; bases unmatched to any gene: 2. From germline, CDR1 is SGHVS and CDR2 FNYEAQ. CDR3 protein: CASSLGGGTYNEQFF. CDR3 nucleotide sequence: TGTGCCAGCAGCTTAGGGGGGGGAACCTACAATGAGCAGTTCTTC.

This sequence joins TRBV29-1 and TRBJ1-2, with 7 bases identical to TRBD1. This CDR3 region has 18 residues. J gave up 1 base and V 1 base, and 15 bases lay outside the gene matches. Germline loops: CDR1 SQVTM, CDR2 ANQGSEA. The CDR3 DNA reads as TGCAGCGTTGAAGGTGACCACTTTGCCCAGGGGGGTAACTATGGCTACACCTTC. Its translation: CSVEGDHFAQGGNYGYTF.

Concerning this clone: Other DNA sequences in the same sample also yield this CDR3. V gene TRBV4-3 combines with J gene TRBJ2-7; TRBD1 matches at 7 bases. V lost 1 base to trimming and J lost 5 bases; unmatched junction nucleotides: 5. The germline V gene has CDR1 LGHNA and CDR2 YSLEER. This CDR3 is built from 14 residues. The CDR3 here is CASSQGGTGDEQYF. The CDR3 DNA reads as TGCGCCAGCAGCCAAGGGGGAACAGGGGACGAGCAGTACTTC.

The V gene is TRBV11-2, the J gene TRBJ2-1; possibly TRBD1 for D (6 bases). Germline loops: CDR1 SGHAT, CDR2 FQNNGV. The length of the CDR3 is 16 residues. Trimming left V 7 bases short and J 2 bases short, with 18 bases between. CDR3 loop: CASTLGGKPAYNEQFF. CDR3 in DNA: TGTGCCAGCACCCTAGGGGGTAAGCCAGCCTACAATGAGCAGTTCTTC.

The chain joins TRBV19 to TRBJ2-7; TRBD1 agrees at 8 bases. The junction had 4 bases not matched to a gene; V was cut back by 7 bases and J by 2 bases. The germline CDR1 and CDR2 sequences are LNHDA and SQIVND (reference sequence). The CDR3 covers 13 residues. In nucleotides, the CDR3 is TGTGCCAGTAACGGGGGACAGGCCTACGAGCAGTACTTC. Translation gives CASNGGQAYEQYF. The variable domain in full, with the rest retrieved from reference TRBV19 and TRBJ2-7, is DGGITQSPKYLFRKEGQNVTLSCEQNLNHDAMYWYRQDPGQGLRLIYYSQIVNDFQKGDIAEGYSVSREKKESFPLTVTSAQKNPTAFYLCASNGGQAYEQYFGPGTRLTVT.

The rearrangement joins TRBV4-2 to TRBJ1-5; D gene ambiguous. CDR1 and CDR2 from the germline V gene are LGHNA and YNFKEQ. The CDR3 has 13 residues. V was cut by 0 bases and J by 7 bases, with 7 bases left in between. The CDR3 protein is CASSQEVRQPQHF. Here the CDR3 DNA reads TGTGCCAGCAGCCAAGAGGTCCGCCAGCCCCAGCATTTT.

The chain joins TRBV15 to TRBJ2-5; D is tentatively TRBD1 or TRBD2 (5 bases each). Germline CDR1 LNHNV, CDR2 YYDKDF (reference sequence). V was shortened by 0 bases and J by 2 bases, with 10 bases between the two germline ends. This CDR3 has 15 residues. The CDR3 DNA follows: TGTGCCACCAGCAGAGAGCTAGGGGAGCAAGAGACCCAGTACTTC. Protein product: CATSRELGEQETQYF.

The V call is TRBV9, the J call TRBJ2-5; 11 bases match TRBD1. Germline V CDR1 and CDR2: SGDLS, YYNGEE. Trimming cost V 4 bases and J 4 bases; bases outside gene matches: 6. CDR3 length: 15 amino acids. CDR3 residues: CASSPWDRGIETQYF. The CDR3 DNA follows: TGTGCCAGCAGCCCTTGGGACAGGGGGATAGAGACCCAGTACTTC.

The chain recombines TRBV6-6 with TRBJ2-1, with 9 nucleotides matching TRBD2. Germline V gene lookup returns CDR1 MNHNY and CDR2 SVGAGI (reference sequence). V was clipped by 0 bases and J by 8 bases; unmatched bases: 5. The CDR3 spans 15 residues. CDR3 nucleotide sequence: TGTGCCAGCAGTTACTCGCAACTAGCGGGCGATGAGCAGTTCTTC. It specifies CASSYSQLAGDEQFF.

The chain is built from TRBV28 and TRBJ2-7; 13 nucleotides agree with TRBD2. In germline, CDR1 is MDHEN, CDR2 SYDVKM. The CDR3 sequence is 16 residues long. V dropped 3 bases and J dropped 3; count of bases not matched to a gene: 5. The CDR3, as DNA: TGTGCCAGCAGTTTCTCCGGGACTAGCGGGAACTACGAGCAGTACTTC. Amino acid sequence: CASSFSGTSGNYEQYF. Full variable domain (remainder filled in from reference TRBV28 and TRBJ2-7): DVKVTQSSRYLVKRTGEKVFLECVQDMDHENMFWYRQDPGLGLRLIYFSYDVKMKEKGDIPEGYSVSREKKERFSLILESASTNQTSMYLCASSFSGTSGNYEQYFGPGTRLTVT.

CDR3 nucleotides: TGCAGCGTTGTTTTAGCACCAGTGGAGCAGTACTTC. This gives the protein CSVVLAPVEQYF. The rearrangement joins TRBV29-1 to TRBJ2-7; D ambiguous. Trimming took off 4 bases at V and 7 bases at J, with 14 bases between the two ends. Germline V lookup: CDR1 SQVTM, CDR2 ANQGSEA. This CDR3 is built from 12 residues.

The rearrangement links TRBV27 to TRBJ1-3; D uncertain. Deletions cut 5 bases from V and 0 bases from J, with 17 bases between. Germline lookup yields CDR1 MNHEY and CDR2 SMNVEV (reference sequence). CDR3 length: 17 residues. The DNA for the CDR3 is TGTGCCAGCAGTACGACGGCCTTACGGGACTCTGGAAACACCATATATTTT. Translation gives CASSTTALRDSGNTIYF.

The chain is built from TRBV9 and TRBJ2-5; 8 nucleotides align to TRBD2. Unmatched junction bases numbered 10, after V lost 4 bases and J lost 5 bases. Germline assignment: CDR1 SGDLS and CDR2 YYNGEE. CDR3 length equals 15 residues. The CDR3 is CASSFRAGAMETQYF. The CDR3 DNA is TGTGCCAGCAGCTTCCGAGCGGGAGCCATGGAGACCCAGTACTTC.

This clone has more than one count but fewer than ten. The chain links TRBV19 to TRBJ2-2, with D perhaps matching TRBD2 (5 bases). Trimming left V 0 bases short and J 6 bases short, with 20 bases between. The CDR3 is 18 residues long. CDR1 LNHDA and CDR2 SQIVND come from the germline V gene (reference sequence). The CDR3 loop is CASSIDVTAGSEAGELFF. CDR3 coding DNA: TGTGCCAGTAGTATAGATGTTACGGCCGGATCGGAGGCCGGGGAGCTGTTTTTT.

This chain connects TRBV27 to TRBJ2-7, with 11 bases aligning to TRBD2. Losses at the gene ends were 6 bases for V and 0 bases for J; bases not matched to a gene: 7. This CDR3 comprises 16 residues. Germline CDR1 MNHEY, CDR2 SMNVEV (reference sequence). CDR3 loop: CASSPRTSGPSYEQYF. The CDR3 DNA sequence: TGTGCCAGCAGCCCCAGGACTAGCGGGCCCTCCTACGAGCAGTACTTC.